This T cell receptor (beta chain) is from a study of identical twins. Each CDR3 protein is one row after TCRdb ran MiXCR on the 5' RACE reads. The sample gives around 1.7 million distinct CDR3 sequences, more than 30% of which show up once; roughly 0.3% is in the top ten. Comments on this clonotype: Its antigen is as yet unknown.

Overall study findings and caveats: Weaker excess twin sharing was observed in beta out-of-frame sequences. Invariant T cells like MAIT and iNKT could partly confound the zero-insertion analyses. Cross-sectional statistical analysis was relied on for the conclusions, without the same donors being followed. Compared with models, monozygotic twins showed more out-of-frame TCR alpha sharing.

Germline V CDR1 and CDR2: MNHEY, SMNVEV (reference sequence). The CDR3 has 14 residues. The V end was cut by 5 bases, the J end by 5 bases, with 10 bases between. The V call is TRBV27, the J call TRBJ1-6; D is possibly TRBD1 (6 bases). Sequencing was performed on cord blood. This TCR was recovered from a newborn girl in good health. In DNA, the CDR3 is TGTGCCAGCAGTCAGGGGCCGGATAATTCACCCCTCCACTTT. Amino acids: CASSQGPDNSPLHF.